The clone carrying this T cell receptor beta chain appeared once. These data come from a study of CD8 T cells in Susac syndrome. The germline V gene encodes CDR1 SNHLY and CDR2 FYNNEI. The CDR3 runs to 15 residues. V lost 4 bases, J lost 2 bases, and 8 bases stayed unmatched. RNA was extracted with the RNeasy kit, and a quantity of roughly 0.5 to 1 ug was reverse transcribed using random hexamers. Across 54 Vbeta and 13 Jbeta, immunoSEQ multiplex PCR amplified TCR beta CDR3. TCRdb itself ran the immunoSEQ multiplex PCR reads through MiXCR, one entry per CDR3 protein. The data show approximately 90,000 distinct CDR3 sequences, around 93% seen once. Blood CD8+ and CD4+ T cells underwent high-throughput TCR beta sequencing. Age- and sex-matched healthy donors served as the control group. The authors negatively isolated CD8+ and CD4+ T cells and FACS-enriched TEMRA cells.

V is TRBV2 and J is TRBJ2-7; the match to TRBD1 covers 7 bases. The TCR was taken from a human donor in good health. The sequencing input was CD8+ T cells from PBMCs. The chain's CDR3 is CASSVWLQGTYEQYF. The CDR3 DNA sequence: TGTGCCAGCAGTGTCTGGTTACAGGGGACCTACGAGCAGTACTTC.